The clone carrying this T cell receptor beta chain turned up a few times. During active infection, Seattle patients enrolled and were then monitored through disease. This entry comes from a study of blood T cell repertoires in COVID-19. Study details: Italy, Spain and the United States were the sources of the convalescent and acute COVID-19 samples. From T cells, B-cell-depleted T cells, or PBMCs came the material, which was cDNA or gDNA.

V dropped 3 bases and J dropped 1 base, with 17 bases sitting between them. The CDR3 spans 16 residues. CDR1 and CDR2 (germline): SGDLS, YYNGEE. In the authors' workflow: By means of reference gene primer amplification, nucleated cell counts were estimated. Libraries were prepared by immunoSEQ multiplex PCR; TCRdb keeps only in-frame clonotypes and omits some of them. From that table come the V and J calls and clone size; the DNA was used to work out D and trimming. The table has about 270,000 clones, about 90% seen once. The clonotype was recovered from a person under 35 with COVID-19, enrolled during active disease. The gene calls are TRBV9 and TRBJ2-7; the D gene is possibly TRBD1 (5 bases). Sequenced material: peripheral blood. Here the CDR3 reads CASSARDQYRSYEQYF. The CDR3 DNA sequence: TGTGCCAGCAGCGCCAGGGATCAGTATAGATCCTACGAGCAGTACTTC.